A single sample is the source of the 27 T cell receptor beta chains below, sequenced in a study of siplizumab effects on memory and regulatory T cells. Sequenced by immunoSEQ multiplex PCR; TCRdb stores in-frame clones only, minus some. The sample carries 55,000 to 80,000 clones, about 80% recorded once. The specimen was memory CD4+ T cells sorted from blood. All receptors derive from a human donor in good health.

The gene calls are TRBV10-2 and TRBJ2-7; tentative D call: TRBD2 (6 bases). Trimming removed 8 bases at V and 3 bases at J, with 20 bases between. The CDR3 has 15 amino acids. The germline V gene encodes CDR1 WSHSY and CDR2 SAAADI. As DNA, the CDR3 is TGCGCCAGCTCCACCACTGATTCGGGACTCTACGAGCAGTACTTC. Its translation: CASSTTDSGLYEQYF.

The gene calls are TRBV30 and TRBJ2-1; no firm D call. This CDR3 is 13 amino acids long. Trimming removed 0 bases at V and 5 bases at J, with 8 bases between. Per germline, CDR1 GTSNPN and CDR2 SVGIG (reference sequence). CDR3 DNA: TGTGCCTGGAGTGTAACCGGAAACAATGAGCAGTTCTTC. Its protein is CAWSVTGNNEQFF.

The chain links TRBV29-1 to TRBJ2-4, with 7 bases lining up with TRBD2. The ends lost 4 bases at V and 5 bases at J; junction bases unmatched: 8. Per germline, CDR1 SQVTM and CDR2 ANQGSEA. The CDR3 has 14 amino acids. The CDR3 sequence: CSVAEGRGENIQYF. In DNA form, the CDR3 reads TGCAGCGTTGCCGAGGGCCGGGGGGAAAACATTCAGTACTTC.

The chain couples TRBV2 to TRBJ1-5; no clear D. Germline V gives CDR1 SNHLY, CDR2 FYNNEI. Trimming cost V 8 bases and J 2 bases, with 13 bases left between them. The CDR3 is 14 amino acids. CDR3 nucleotides: TGTGCCAGCTCTCTGGGAACAGGCAATCAGCCCCAGCATTTT. Translating it yields CASSLGTGNQPQHF.

A few counts support this clone. This chain connects TRBV2 to TRBJ2-5, with 10 bases that match TRBD2. The CDR3 consists of 15 residues. The V segment lost 6 bases and the J segment 7 bases; nucleotides outside the gene matches: 11. Germline V gene lookup returns CDR1 SNHLY and CDR2 FYNNEI. In nucleotides, the CDR3 is TGTGCCAGCAGATACAGCGGGGGGGACGCGGGGACCCAGTACTTC. It codes for CASRYSGGDAGTQYF.

This clone was found a few times. The chain employs TRBV27 and TRBJ1-3; D is undetermined. This CDR3 has 17 residues. Germline CDR1 reads MNHEY; CDR2 reads SMNVEV (reference sequence). The V end lost 3 bases, the J end lost 0 bases, and 15 bases lay between the germline ends. The CDR3 is CASSLTPQLNSGNTIYF. The CDR3 bases are TGTGCCAGCAGTTTGACCCCGCAGCTGAACTCTGGAAACACCATATATTTT.

V is TRBV6-5 and J is TRBJ1-6, with D perhaps TRBD1 (5 bases). The V end lost 8 bases, the J end lost 0 bases, and 5 bases lay between the germline ends. This CDR3 has 13 amino acids. Germline-derived CDR1 and CDR2 are MNHEY and SVGAGI. The CDR3 reads CASGTSYNSPLHF. CDR3 in DNA: TGTGCCAGCGGGACCTCCTATAATTCACCCCTCCACTTT.

This chain links TRBV9 with TRBJ2-2, with 8 positions matching TRBD1. The CDR3 covers 14 residues. J was trimmed by 6 bases and V by 4 bases; bases with no gene match: 5. In germline, CDR1 is SGDLS, CDR2 YYNGEE. CDR3 region: CASSTWTGSGELFF. CDR3 sequence (DNA): TGTGCCAGCAGCACTTGGACAGGGTCCGGGGAGCTGTTTTTT.

Worth noting for this clone: A junction end diverges from the germline sequence, so it may reflect a read error. V gene TRBV7-9 combines with J gene TRBJ2-5; 11 bases fit TRBD2. The DNA end is more similar to TRBJ2-7, so the J call may be wrong. Germline V gene data show CDR1 as SEHNR and CDR2 as FQNEAQ (reference sequence). The CDR3 extends over 18 amino acids. For the CDR3, the DNA is TGTGCCAGCAGCCCCACCAGGGGTCTAGCGGGGGGCTCCTCCGAGCAGTACTTC. Its protein is CASSPTRGLAGGSSEQYF.

J is TRBJ1-3 and V is TRBV5-1, with D possibly being TRBD1 (5 bases). There are 16 residues in the CDR3. Germline V gene lookup returns CDR1 SGHRS and CDR2 YFSETQ. Trimming left V 3 bases short and J 0 bases short, with 13 bases between. The CDR3 DNA sequence: TGCGCCAGCAGCTACCAGACAGCCTCCTCTGGAAACACCATATATTTT. This gives the protein CASSYQTASSGNTIYF.

This clone was detected only once. V usage is TRBV7-2 and J usage is TRBJ2-3; D might be TRBD2 (7 bases). Germline CDR1 is SGHTA and CDR2 is FQGNSA. Trimming stripped 3 bases from V and 5 bases from J, with 12 bases between. The CDR3 contains 14 residues. The CDR3 DNA sequence: TGTGCCAGCAGCTTTGTCGGGGGGCAAGATACGCAGTATTTT. Residues: CASSFVGGQDTQYF.

This chain uses TRBV19 with TRBJ1-2; weak D call: TRBD1 (5 bases). Germline V gene lookup returns CDR1 LNHDA and CDR2 SQIVND (reference sequence). The V end lost 0 bases, the J end lost 7 bases, and 12 bases lay between the germline ends. There are 14 residues in the CDR3. The CDR3 here is CASSIDGAAGGYTF. The CDR3 nucleotides read TGTGCCAGTAGTATAGATGGGGCGGCGGGTGGCTACACCTTC.

This chain joins TRBV5-1 and TRBJ2-2; the D call may be TRBD1 or TRBD2 (6 bases each). V was cut by 4 bases and J by 5 bases, with 21 bases left in between. In germline, CDR1 is SGHRS, CDR2 YFSETQ. This CDR3 comprises 17 residues. The DNA for the CDR3 is TGCGCCAGCAGCGTAGGAGGGGGTGGTCTCACGACCGGGGAGCTGTTTTTT. This gives the protein CASSVGGGGLTTGELFF.

This clone was seen only a few times. This chain connects TRBV19 to TRBJ1-4, with TRBD1 as a possible D gene (6 bases). The V gene's germline CDR1 is LNHDA and CDR2 SQIVND (reference sequence). V lost 3 bases, J lost 6 bases, and 11 bases lay in between. The CDR3 spans 14 residues. As DNA, the CDR3 is TGTGCCAGTAGTATCGGGTCAGGGGATGAAAAACTGTTTTTT. It yields the protein CASSIGSGDEKLFF. Looking up the rest from reference TRBV19 and TRBJ1-4 gives the full variable domain: DGGITQSPKYLFRKEGQNVTLSCEQNLNHDAMYWYRQDPGQGLRLIYYSQIVNDFQKGDIAEGYSVSREKKESFPLTVTSAQKNPTAFYLCASSIGSGDEKLFFGSGTQLSVL.

The CDR3 reads CASSGGAGADTQYF. The CDR3 DNA is TGTGCCAGCAGCGGGGGGGCCGGGGCAGATACGCAGTATTTT. This chain uses TRBV2 with TRBJ2-3, with TRBD2 matching over 8 bases. With V trimmed by 6 bases and J by 4 bases, 6 bases remained unmatched. Germline lookup yields CDR1 SNHLY and CDR2 FYNNEI. This CDR3 has 14 residues.

The table lists this clone with a count of one. The junction and the germline gene differ at one end; a read error may be behind it. The gene calls are TRBV29-1 and TRBJ2-5, with D possibly matching TRBD1 (5 bases). The CDR3 is made up of 13 amino acids. CDR1 is SQVTM, CDR2 ANQGSEA, per germline. The CDR3 DNA is TGCAGCGTTGACAGGGAAGACCAAGAGGCCCAGTACTTC. Translation gives CSVDREDQEAQYF.

The chain combines TRBV9 with TRBJ1-2, with no clear D. Germline V gives CDR1 SGDLS, CDR2 YYNGEE. Trimming took off 0 bases at V and 2 bases at J, with 8 bases between the two ends. This CDR3 is 14 amino acids long. CDR3 amino acids: CASSVAWQNYGYTF. The CDR3 DNA sequence: TGTGCCAGCAGCGTAGCGTGGCAGAACTATGGCTACACCTTC.

Turning to this clone: Within the sample, other DNA sequences also encode this same CDR3. CDR3 sequence (DNA): TGTGCCAGCTCACCCGATGGGGGGGGCTACACCTTC. Its protein is CASSPDGGGYTF. J is TRBJ1-2 and V is TRBV18; maybe TRBD1 (5 bases). This CDR3 spans 12 amino acids. With 3 bases removed from V and 8 bases from J, the gap between germline ends came to 10 bases. Germline lookup yields CDR1 KGHSH and CDR2 LQKENI.

The V call is TRBV25-1, the J call TRBJ1-1, with 7 bases aligning to TRBD1. The trim removed 6 bases at V and 4 bases at J, leaving 5 bases unmatched. Germline V CDR1 and CDR2: MGHDK, SYGVNS. The CDR3 has 13 amino acids. The CDR3 loop is CASRGQGVTEAFF. The CDR3 coding sequence is TGTGCCAGCAGGGGCCAGGGGGTCACTGAAGCTTTCTTT.

The V and J genes are TRBV5-4 and TRBJ1-1; D unresolved. Germline V gives CDR1 SGHNT, CDR2 YYREEE (reference sequence). The CDR3 length is 13 residues. Trimming removed 4 bases from V and 1 base from J, with 8 bases in between. The CDR3 protein is CASSLKGNTEAFF. DNA for the CDR3: TGTGCCAGCAGCCTTAAAGGGAACACTGAAGCTTTCTTT.

The rearrangement joins TRBV9 to TRBJ2-3; no reliable D call. CDR1 is SGDLS, CDR2 YYNGEE, per germline. This CDR3 is 17 amino acids long. Trimming removed 2 bases at V and 2 bases at J, with 18 bases between. The CDR3 DNA is TGTGCCAGCAGCGTTGACCCACGCGGTGGGCCCACAGATACGCAGTATTTT. Translation gives CASSVDPRGGPTDTQYF.

The J gene is TRBJ1-1, the V gene TRBV4-2, with TRBD1 matching over 7 bases. Trimming took 4 bases from V and 1 from J; bases not matched to a gene: 6. Germline V gene lookup returns CDR1 LGHNA and CDR2 YNFKEQ. This CDR3 has 15 amino acids. The chain's CDR3 is CASSPRTGENTEAFF. The CDR3 coding sequence is TGTGCCAGCAGCCCCCGGACAGGTGAGAACACTGAAGCTTTCTTT.

The chain has TRBV18 and TRBJ2-1; 9 bases line up with TRBD1. Per the germline V gene, CDR1 is KGHSH and CDR2 is LQKENI. The CDR3 consists of 16 residues. Trimming took 0 bases from V and 6 from J; bases not matched to a gene: 6. CDR3 DNA: TGTGCCAGCTCACCACCGTCCGGGACAGGGTCCAATGAGCAGTTCTTC. It is translated as CASSPPSGTGSNEQFF.

Of note for this clone: In the same sample, other DNA sequences code for this CDR3. The rearrangement joins TRBV7-2 to TRBJ2-5; D call uncertain. The CDR3 extends over 13 amino acids. Germline CDR1 reads SGHTA; CDR2 reads FQGNSA. V was cut by 4 bases and J by 2 bases, with 8 bases left in between. CDR3 sequence reads: CASSSRVQETQYF. DNA for the CDR3: TGTGCCAGCAGCTCGCGCGTTCAAGAGACCCAGTACTTC.

This clone was counted only a few times. The chain recombines TRBV2 with TRBJ2-5; no clear D gene. This CDR3 is built from 11 residues. V was clipped by 7 bases and J by 7 bases, with 10 bases between them. The germline V gene has CDR1 SNHLY and CDR2 FYNNEI. The CDR3 region is CASTSSGTQYF. The CDR3 nucleotides read TGTGCCAGCACCTCAAGTGGGACCCAGTACTTC. The full variable domain, rest sourced from reference TRBV2 and TRBJ2-5, is EPEVTQTPSHQVTQMGQEVILRCVPISNHLYFYWYRQILGQKVEFLVSFYNNEISEKSEIFDDQFSVERPDGSNFTLKIRSTKLEDSAMYFCASTSSGTQYFGPGTRLLVL.

For this clone: This sample includes further DNA sequences coding for the same CDR3. The DNA of the CDR3 is TGTGCCAGCAGAGGACTAGGGGGGACAGATACGCAGTATTTT. Its translation: CASRGLGGTDTQYF. The chain has TRBV6-5 and TRBJ2-3, with D possibly being TRBD2 (7 bases). CDR3 size: 14 residues. Germline CDR1 is MNHEY and CDR2 is SVGAGI. Trimming removed 6 bases at V and 3 bases at J, with 13 bases between.

The rearrangement joins TRBV5-1 to TRBJ2-7; tentative D call: TRBD1 (6 bases). CDR1 is SGHRS, CDR2 YFSETQ, per germline. V was pared by 4 bases and J by 3 bases, with 11 bases between. The CDR3 spans 13 residues. The CDR3, as DNA: TGCGCCAGCAGCCCGGGACAAAACTACGAGCAGTACTTC. This gives the protein CASSPGQNYEQYF.